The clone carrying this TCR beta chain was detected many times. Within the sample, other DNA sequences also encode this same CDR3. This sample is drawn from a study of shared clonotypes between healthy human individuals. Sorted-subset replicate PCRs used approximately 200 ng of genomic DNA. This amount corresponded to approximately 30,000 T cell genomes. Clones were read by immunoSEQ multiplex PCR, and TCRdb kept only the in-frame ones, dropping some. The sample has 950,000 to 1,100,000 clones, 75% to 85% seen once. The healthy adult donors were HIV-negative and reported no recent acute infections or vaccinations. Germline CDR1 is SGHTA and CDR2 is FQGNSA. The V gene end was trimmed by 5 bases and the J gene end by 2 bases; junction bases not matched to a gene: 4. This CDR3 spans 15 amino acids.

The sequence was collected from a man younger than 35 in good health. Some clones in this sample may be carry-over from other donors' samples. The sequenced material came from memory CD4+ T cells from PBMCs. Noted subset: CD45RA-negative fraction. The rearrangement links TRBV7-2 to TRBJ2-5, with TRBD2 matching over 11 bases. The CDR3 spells CASSPGTSGQETQYF. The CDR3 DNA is TGTGCCAGCAGCCCGGGGACTAGCGGTCAAGAGACCCAGTACTTC.